These 19 T cell receptor beta chains were all obtained from the same sample, sequenced in a study of technical replicates of blood from several donors. Some clones are missing from TCRdb's copy, which holds only in-frame ones; the method was immunoSEQ multiplex PCR. The repertoire includes around 61,000 clones, around 97% of them detected once, and approximately 0.18% sits in the top ten. The source material was T cells isolated from PBMCs. The receptor set was obtained from a human donor in good health.

The chain recombines TRBV7-8 with TRBJ1-2, with D perhaps matching TRBD1 (5 bases). Looked up from germline, CDR1 is SGHVS and CDR2 is FQNEAQ. The CDR3 has 14 residues. V lost 4 bases and J lost 6, with 15 bases in between. Written as DNA, the CDR3 is TGTGCCAGCAGCTCCCGGGGGGGAGGGGATGGCTACACCTTC. Its protein product is CASSSRGGGDGYTF.

The gene calls are TRBV5-4 and TRBJ1-5, with a possible D match to TRBD1 (5 bases). The CDR3 covers 13 residues. V dropped 0 bases and J dropped 5 bases, with 6 bases sitting between them. Germline CDR1 reads SGHNT; CDR2 reads YYREEE (reference sequence). The CDR3 DNA is TGTGCCAGCAGCTTGGGGGGGGATCAGCCCCAGCATTTT. Its translation is CASSLGGDQPQHF. Using reference TRBV5-4 and TRBJ1-5 for the parts outside the CDR3, the full variable domain is ETGVTQSPTHLIKTRGQQVTLRCSSQSGHNTVSWYQQALGQGPQFIFQYYREEENGRGNFPPRFSGLQFPNYSSELNVNALELDDSALYLCASSLGGDQPQHFGDGTRLSIL.

The genes are TRBV5-4 and TRBJ1-2; D is uncertain. V was cut by 0 bases and J by 6 bases, with 15 bases left in between. The CDR3 sequence is 15 residues long. Germline V lookup: CDR1 SGHNT, CDR2 YYREEE (reference sequence). This chain's CDR3 is CASSLALAGWDGYTF. CDR3 in DNA: TGTGCCAGCAGCTTGGCCCTGGCAGGTTGGGATGGCTACACCTTC.

The chain combines TRBV9 with TRBJ1-1; no definite D call. Trimming cost V 0 bases and J 0 bases, with 6 bases left between them. Germline V gene sequence: CDR1 SGDLS, CDR2 YYNGEE. This CDR3 contains 14 residues. The CDR3 protein is CASSVAGMNTEAFF. The CDR3 DNA follows: TGTGCCAGCAGCGTAGCGGGGATGAACACTGAAGCTTTCTTT.

J is TRBJ2-7 and V is TRBV5-1, with 7 bases lining up with TRBD1. The germline V gene encodes CDR1 SGHRS and CDR2 YFSETQ. There are 14 residues in the CDR3. Germline trimming cut 3 bases from V and 3 bases from J; bases unmatched to any gene: 6. CDR3 sequence: CASSSRDRGYEQYF. The DNA of the CDR3 is TGCGCCAGCAGCTCCCGGGACAGAGGCTACGAGCAGTACTTC.

V is TRBV9 and J is TRBJ2-5, with TRBD2 identical over 9 bases. The CDR3 runs 15 residues. The germline CDR1 and CDR2 sequences are SGDLS and YYNGEE. The trim removed 4 bases at V and 2 bases at J, leaving 6 bases unmatched. CDR3 protein: CASSPRTSAQETQYF. The CDR3 region has the DNA TGTGCCAGCAGCCCTAGGACTAGCGCACAAGAGACCCAGTACTTC.

This rearrangement joins TRBV7-9 to TRBJ2-5; 12 nucleotides match TRBD2. CDR1 SEHNR and CDR2 FQNEAQ come from the germline V gene (reference sequence). CDR3 length: 17 amino acids. The ends lost 3 bases at V and 6 bases at J; junction bases unmatched: 11. DNA of the CDR3: TGTGCCAGCAGCTTCCCTAAGGCTAGCGGGAGGGAAAAGACCCAGTACTTC. The encoded protein is CASSFPKASGREKTQYF.

The rearrangement uses TRBV6-1 and TRBJ1-3, with D maybe TRBD1 (5 bases). The ends were cut back, 5 bases at V and 1 base at J, with 12 bases in the middle. The CDR3 has 15 residues. CDR1 and CDR2 from the germline V gene are MNHNS and SASEGT. Here the CDR3 reads CASSQDNSSGNTIYF. DNA of the CDR3: TGTGCCAGCAGTCAGGACAATTCTTCTGGAAACACCATATATTTT.

The V gene is TRBV11-2, the J gene TRBJ2-1; unclear D gene. V dropped 2 bases and J dropped 8 bases, with 16 bases sitting between them. The CDR3 has 15 amino acids. CDR1 is SGHAT and CDR2 is FQNNGV in the germline V gene. The CDR3 DNA follows: TGTGCCAGCAGCTTATCGTACGCTAGGTTCGATGAGCAGTTCTTC. It is translated as CASSLSYARFDEQFF.

Only one count was recorded for this clone. The CDR3 region is CAIGQSHEQYF. CDR3 DNA: TGTGCCATCGGGCAGTCTCACGAGCAGTACTTC. This chain connects TRBV10-3 to TRBJ2-7, with unresolved D. Germline assignment: CDR1 ENHRY and CDR2 SYGVKD. Deletions cut 8 bases from V and 5 bases from J, with 10 bases between. The CDR3 loop spans 11 amino acids.

V gene TRBV5-1 combines with J gene TRBJ1-2; tentative D call: TRBD1 (5 bases). V lost 0 bases to trimming and J lost 8 bases, with 14 bases between them. This CDR3 has 14 residues. Germline values: CDR1 SGHRS, CDR2 YFSETQ. CDR3 region: CASSLDRSGRGYTF. CDR3 nucleotides: TGCGCCAGCAGCTTGGACAGGTCCGGACGGGGCTACACCTTC.

The chain employs TRBV6-4 and TRBJ2-7; D gene unclear. Germline lookup yields CDR1 MRHNA and CDR2 SNTAGT. V lost 0 bases and J lost 0, with 6 bases in between. The CDR3 has 14 amino acids. In nucleotides, the CDR3 is TGTGCCAGCAGTGACTCGTACGGCTCCTACGAGCAGTACTTC. Translated, it gives CASSDSYGSYEQYF.

This rearrangement joins TRBV6-5 to TRBJ2-7; D is possibly TRBD2 (6 bases). CDR3 length equals 13 residues. Germline-derived CDR1 and CDR2 are MNHEY and SVGAGI. V gave up 11 bases and J gave up 2 bases, with 16 bases separating them. The CDR3 sequence: CAAAPGLAYEQYF. In nucleotides, the CDR3 is TGTGCCGCCGCCCCGGGACTCGCCTACGAGCAGTACTTC.

J is TRBJ2-1 and V is TRBV19; 7 positions agree with TRBD1. Germline V lookup: CDR1 LNHDA, CDR2 SQIVND (reference sequence). J lost 2 bases, V lost 1 base, and 2 bases had no gene match. CDR3 size: 15 residues. CDR3 DNA: TGTGCCAGTAGTATAGGGGACAGTACCTACAATGAGCAGTTCTTC. It is translated as CASSIGDSTYNEQFF.

This chain connects TRBV29-1 to TRBJ2-3, with 11 bases fitting TRBD2. The CDR3 length is 14 residues. The germline V gene encodes CDR1 SQVTM and CDR2 ANQGSEA. J gave up 1 base and V 6 bases, and 3 bases lay outside the gene matches. The CDR3 DNA follows: TGCAGCGTACTAGCGGGAGACGGCACAGATACGCAGTATTTT. Protein: CSVLAGDGTDTQYF.

V gene TRBV11-2 combines with J gene TRBJ1-4, with a tentative D call TRBD1 (6 bases). This CDR3 contains 16 residues. V gave up 0 bases and J gave up 3 bases, with 11 bases separating them. Germline-derived CDR1 and CDR2 are SGHAT and FQNNGV. In nucleotides, the CDR3 is TGTGCCAGCAGCTTAGATTGGGGGCCAGCTAATGAAAAACTGTTTTTT. Translation: CASSLDWGPANEKLFF.

The gene calls are TRBV5-1 and TRBJ2-7, with 10 bases fitting TRBD1. The germline V gene encodes CDR1 SGHRS and CDR2 YFSETQ. The CDR3 runs 14 residues. The V and J ends lost 6 bases and 2 bases, in that order; junction bases with no gene match: 5. The CDR3 bases are TGCGCCAGCACCCGGGACAGGGGTACCTACGAGCAGTACTTC. Amino acids: CASTRDRGTYEQYF.

This rearrangement joins TRBV6-6 to TRBJ2-1; D gene unclear. Trimming pared 5 bases from V and 6 bases from J, leaving 8 bases between. Germline CDR1 is MNHNY and CDR2 is SVGAGI (reference sequence). This CDR3 region has 12 residues. CDR3: CASSPSGNEQFF. For the CDR3, the DNA is TGTGCCAGCAGTCCCTCGGGCAATGAGCAGTTCTTC.

This rearrangement joins TRBV18 to TRBJ2-7, with a tentative D call TRBD2 (6 bases). The CDR3 length is 19 residues. The germline V gene encodes CDR1 KGHSH and CDR2 LQKENI. The germline V and J ends were trimmed by 6 bases and 2 bases, with 29 bases remaining between them. CDR3 in DNA: TGTGCCAGCTCGCCCACGGAGGGGAGCTCACCGTCCCCCACCTACGAGCAGTACTTC. Protein: CASSPTEGSSPSPTYEQYF.